This T cell receptor beta chain was observed in a study of cytomegalovirus exposure and HLA in healthy donors (dated by TCRdb to about 2017). Regarding the study in general: In an earlier analysis of some 550 of the donors, 250 to 300 Gb of sequence data and 95 million to 130 million unique TCR beta sequences from about 190 million T cells were reported. The study aimed to test whether cataloging public T cell receptors could reveal signatures of past pathogen exposure. All discovery cohort repertoires had been generated on a single sequencing platform. About 280 gigabases of sequencing data and 78 million or so unique TCR sequences were included in an early release covering 550 to 800 HLA-typed donors. Roughly 5 DR-DQ haplotypes were handled as single units for association and clustering, since linkage in the cohort was strong. Donor age, sex, ethnicity and CMV serostatus were compiled together with the repertoire data. Typing coverage varied by locus: roughly 629-630 donors for A, B, C, DRB1 and DQB1; roughly 500 for DQA1; about 570 for DPA1; fewer than 480 for DPB1. In addition to the first cohort of 666 subjects, a separate validation cohort of approximately 130 different subjects was used. The genetic ancestry cluster associated with self-reported Caucasian donors included around four fifths of the roughly 400 genotyped donors. In a later analysis, previously published TCR beta repertoires from 500 to 750 donors were re-analyzed and high-resolution HLA genotyping was added so that TCR occurrence patterns could be studied. The study combined high-throughput TCR immunosequencing, statistical association of individual TCRs with disease status, and machine learning to predict cytomegalovirus infection status. To decide whether each TCR beta V gene segment behaved as functional or pseudogenic, an earlier analysis of approximately 600 of the donors relied on high-throughput TCR beta sequencing. On average, roughly 240,000 unique TCR beta nucleotide sequences were sequenced per donor among a few hundred genotyped donors of the cohort, with roughly 18% of those sequences being non-productive. The study used immunosequencing to profile the T cell repertoires of approximately 690 subjects and linked those repertoires to cytomegalovirus serostatus. A later genetic analysis took genome-wide SNP genotypes for about 65% of the 666 donors and used that subset as a discovery cohort. Rather than drawing on any new phenotypic data, the later analysis identified candidate immune exposures from TCR beta sequences and the way those sequences occurred across donors. Class I and class II HLA loci were covered by the typing at four-digit resolution.

This clone was counted a single time. Its target antigen remains unknown. Per-nucleotide qualities are absent, and no much larger clonotype sits a single base away. Receptors were amplified or captured by the immunoSEQ multiplex PCR assay. The multiplex PCR relied on a mix of 60 forward primers for TCR Vbeta segments and 13 reverse primers for TCR Jbeta segments. The CDR3 region of rearranged TCR beta genes was amplified from genomic DNA by a multiplex PCR assay. Amplified TCR beta libraries were sequenced as 87-base-pair reads on the Illumina HiSeq System. For the original study's pipeline: A later analysis counted approximately 84 million unique TCR beta chains across the roughly 700 repertoires, and roughly 9.9 million of these chains were shared by at least two donors. Raw reads were error-corrected and collapsed into unique sequences by a nearest-neighbor algorithm in which closely related sequences were merged to remove PCR and sequencing errors. CDR3 sequences were aligned to IMGT reference sequences to assign V, D and J gene segments. For a sequence to be retained, a match of at least six nucleotides was required to both a V gene segment and a J gene segment. Rearrangements were called productive when the CDR3 lacked stop codons and stayed in frame with V and J; all others were non-productive. CDR3 was defined according to IMGT convention as the region running from the second conserved V-encoded cysteine to the conserved J-encoded phenylalanine. The earlier analysis of roughly 590 of the donors excluded sequences that lacked an unambiguous match to a single V gene segment. In an earlier analysis of about 590 of the donors, a V segment was called functional when productive rearrangements were above 56.7%, and segregating when the standard deviation between donors exceeded 5%. A statistical classification framework was built for diagnosing cytomegalovirus status from the catalog of TCR beta chain sequences. V and J gene assignment, in a later analysis, came from comparing TCR nucleotide sequences with IMGT/GENE-DB human TR gene sequences. Using the TCRdist pipeline, a later analysis assigned CDR3 sequences along with most-parsimonious VDJ recombination scenarios. In a later analysis, each TCR beta chain was defined by its CDR3 amino acid sequence together with its V-gene family, and reads without a unique V-gene family were excluded. To address suspected cross-contamination and a sequencing artifact, a later analysis removed 592 highly shared, low-generation-probability nucleotide sequences. In a later analysis, a clonal expansion index for each public chain was calculated from normalized within-repertoire ranks of inferred template counts. A later analysis computed generation probabilities with a VDJ recombination model fitted to out-of-frame rearrangements, and checked the results against IGoR. In a later analysis, TCR-TCR, TCR-HLA and TCR-CMV co-occurrence was scored with hypergeometric tests, and a repertoire-size bias correction was applied to TCR pairs. To estimate false discovery rates, a later analysis permuted the HLA or CMV assignments 20 times. In a later analysis, co-occurring TCRs were grouped with DBSCAN, and TCRdist sequence similarity was added when clustering was performed within HLA-allele-positive subsets. Repertoires with fewer than 30,000 or more than 120,000 public chains, plus five repertoires with anomalous nucleotide sharing, were excluded from co-occurrence clustering. Imported from immuneACCESS, the table was reduced by TCRdb to in-frame sequences with V and J called. These copies leave out some clones; in studies compared against another copy, an unresolved V gene accounts for under half, and the cause of the remainder is not known. D and trimming were read from the DNA, whereas the V and J calls and clone size are those reported in that table. The table for this sample lists roughly 80,000 clones; about 80% of them were counted only once. Around 3% of the sample is held by the ten biggest clonotypes.

Study-wide conclusions, independent of this receptor: At a false discovery rate of 0.05, a later analysis linked some 17,000 TCR beta sequences to specific HLA alleles. Compared with equally common non-associated chains, HLA-associated TCR beta chains in a later analysis were more clonally expanded and had lower generation probabilities. According to a later analysis, parvovirus B19, influenza, CMV and Epstein-Barr virus appeared linked to several top co-occurrence clusters. According to a later genetic analysis, donors in an Asian-associated ancestry cluster had fewer N-insertions in productive TCRs than the approximately 630-donor mean. The 87-base-pair reads could not distinguish some IMGT-functional V segments, including TRBV6-2 and TRBV6-3, so those segments were excluded. In a later analysis, TCR association rates were found to vary across HLA loci, with the most associated TCRs seen for DRB1 alleles and the fewest for HLA-C alleles. A group of highly shared sequence variants was considered likely to be a technical artifact of the sequencing pipeline. Because HLA typing was unavailable for some donors at each locus, only the typed subset was used in association tests. In the study, around 150 TCR beta chains were listed as associated with cytomegalovirus. Linkage disequilibrium might explain the correlated functional status among segregating V segments, but an unknown experimental factor could not be excluded. Presence/absence analyses assumed roughly uniform sequencing depth across donors, an assumption that may not hold. In a later analysis, most CMV-associated TCR beta chains were found to appear HLA-restricted, with HLA associations seemingly driven largely by CMV exposure. In a later genetic analysis, a missense DCLRE1C variant was associated with V-gene and J-gene trimming of TCR beta chains, and the association was replicated in an independent cohort. While some public TCRs were present in many individuals, most TCR sequences turned up only very rarely across donors. Immune exposure information for the cohort was limited to CMV serostatus. A further reported finding was that TCR beta sequences accurately predicted the HLA-A and HLA-B alleles for most subjects in the first cohort. A few of the identified cytomegalovirus-associated TCR beta chains were confirmed in vitro to be specific for cytomegalovirus antigens. An earlier analysis of approximately 500 of the donors showed that most TCR beta V segments appeared in productive rearrangements either about 87% or about 30% of the time, which broadly matched IMGT annotations. Cytomegalovirus status was reported to be diagnosed by the classifier with high specificity and sensitivity in both the original and validation cohorts. Because counts were too low, roughly 16 rarely observed V segments, including chromosome 9 orphons, were excluded from the earlier analysis of 500 to 700 of the donors. The authors suggested that the approach could potentially be generalized to other disease states and immunological phenotypes. Only TCR beta chains were sequenced in this cohort, and the absence of alpha or paired-chain data limited detectable features. Assigning TCR associations to individual alleles was difficult when HLA alleles, especially DR and DQ, strongly co-occurred.

The cohort was made up of about 670 healthy bone marrow donors. At the time of sampling, every cohort member was nominally healthy, though immune exposures that went unrecorded were likely present. The donor was CMV seropositive and belonged to the group of 250 to 300 seropositive cohort members. Each donor provided a peripheral blood sample, and peripheral blood mononuclear cells were used for TCR beta sequencing. The Qiagen DNeasy Blood Extraction Kit was used to extract genomic DNA from the blood cell samples. CDR1 SSHAT and CDR2 FNYEAQ are derived from the germline V gene (reference sequence). Trimming takes 2 bases off V and 3 bases off J; junction bases not matched to a gene: 5. From the cysteine up to the phenylalanine, the CDR3 has a length of 17 residues. Here the CDR3 DNA is all that survives: 51 bases in frame from base 1.

The receptor's source is a middle-aged man in good health and CMV-seropositive. The sequence joins TRBV7-7 to TRBJ2-2; 11 of the junction bases match TRBD2. The sequenced sample consisted of PBMCs. The DNA sequence is TGTGCCAGCAGCTTAACGCTGGGACTAGCGGACACCGGGGAGCTGTTTTTT. Translated, it reads CASSLTLGLADTGELFF.